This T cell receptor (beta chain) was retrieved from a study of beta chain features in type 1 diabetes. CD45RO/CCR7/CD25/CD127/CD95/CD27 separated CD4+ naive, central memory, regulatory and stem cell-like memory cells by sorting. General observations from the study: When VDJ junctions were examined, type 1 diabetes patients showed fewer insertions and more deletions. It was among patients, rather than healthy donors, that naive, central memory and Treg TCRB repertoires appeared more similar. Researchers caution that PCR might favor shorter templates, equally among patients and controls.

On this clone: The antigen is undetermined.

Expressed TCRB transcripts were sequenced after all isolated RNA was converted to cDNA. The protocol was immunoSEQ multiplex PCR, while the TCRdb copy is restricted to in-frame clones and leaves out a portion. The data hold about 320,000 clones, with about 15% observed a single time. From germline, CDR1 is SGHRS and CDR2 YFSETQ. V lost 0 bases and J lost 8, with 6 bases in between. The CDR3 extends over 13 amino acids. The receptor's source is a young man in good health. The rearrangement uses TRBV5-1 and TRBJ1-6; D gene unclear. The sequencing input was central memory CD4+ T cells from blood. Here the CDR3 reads CASSLGTDSPLHF. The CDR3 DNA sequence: TGCGCCAGCAGCTTGGGCACAGATTCACCCCTCCACTTT.